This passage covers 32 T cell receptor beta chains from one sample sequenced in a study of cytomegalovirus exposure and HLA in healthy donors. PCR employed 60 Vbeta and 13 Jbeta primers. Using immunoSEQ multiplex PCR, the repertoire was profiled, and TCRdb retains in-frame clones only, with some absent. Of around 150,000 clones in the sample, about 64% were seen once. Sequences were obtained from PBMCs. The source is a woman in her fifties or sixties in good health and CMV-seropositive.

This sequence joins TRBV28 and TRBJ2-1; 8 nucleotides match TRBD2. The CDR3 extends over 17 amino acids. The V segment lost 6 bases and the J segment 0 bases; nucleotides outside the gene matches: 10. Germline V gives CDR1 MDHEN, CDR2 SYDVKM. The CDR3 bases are TGTGCCAGCAGCTTAGGGCTAGCGGGCTCCTCCTACAATGAGCAGTTCTTC. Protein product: CASSLGLAGSSYNEQFF.

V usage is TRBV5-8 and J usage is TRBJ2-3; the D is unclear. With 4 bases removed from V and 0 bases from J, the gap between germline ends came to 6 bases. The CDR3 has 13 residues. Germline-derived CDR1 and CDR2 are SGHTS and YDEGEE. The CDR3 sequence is CASSVRSTDTQYF. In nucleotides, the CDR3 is TGTGCCAGCAGCGTGAGAAGCACAGATACGCAGTATTTT.

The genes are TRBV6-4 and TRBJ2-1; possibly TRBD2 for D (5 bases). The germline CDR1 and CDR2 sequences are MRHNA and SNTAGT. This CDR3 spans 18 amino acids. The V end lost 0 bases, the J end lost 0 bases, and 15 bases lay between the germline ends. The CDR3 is CASSDSWHGGSSYNEQFF. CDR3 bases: TGTGCCAGCAGTGACTCGTGGCATGGAGGTAGCTCCTACAATGAGCAGTTCTTC.

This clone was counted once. Here the CDR3 reads CASSLGGTAYEQYF. CDR3 sequence (DNA): TGTGCCAGCAGCTTAGGGGGGACAGCCTACGAGCAGTACTTC. The chain is built from TRBV7-9 and TRBJ2-7; TRBD1 matches at 7 bases. Germline CDR1 and CDR2: SEHNR and FQNEAQ (reference sequence). The CDR3 has 14 residues. Trimming removed 1 base from V and 2 bases from J; junction bases left unmatched: 2.

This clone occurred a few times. The CDR3 sequence: CAVRQGLDGYTF. CDR3 in DNA: TGTGCCGTCCGACAGGGGCTCGATGGCTACACCTTC. The chain couples TRBV28 to TRBJ1-2; TRBD1 matches at 8 bases. This CDR3 has 12 residues. With 11 bases clipped from V and 6 bases from J, the junction kept 8 bases outside the gene matches. Germline V gene lookup returns CDR1 MDHEN and CDR2 SYDVKM.

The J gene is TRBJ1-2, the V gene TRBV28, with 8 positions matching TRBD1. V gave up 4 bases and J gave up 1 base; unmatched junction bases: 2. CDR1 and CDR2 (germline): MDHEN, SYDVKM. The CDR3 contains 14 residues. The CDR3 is CASSYGQGNYGYTF. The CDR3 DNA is TGTGCCAGCAGTTACGGACAGGGTAACTATGGCTACACCTTC.

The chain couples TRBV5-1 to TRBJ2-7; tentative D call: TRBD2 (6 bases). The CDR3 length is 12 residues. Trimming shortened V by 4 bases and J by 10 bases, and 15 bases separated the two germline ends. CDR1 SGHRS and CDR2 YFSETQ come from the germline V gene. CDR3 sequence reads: CASSPGGTDQYF. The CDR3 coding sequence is TGCGCCAGCAGCCCCGGAGGGACCGATCAGTACTTC.

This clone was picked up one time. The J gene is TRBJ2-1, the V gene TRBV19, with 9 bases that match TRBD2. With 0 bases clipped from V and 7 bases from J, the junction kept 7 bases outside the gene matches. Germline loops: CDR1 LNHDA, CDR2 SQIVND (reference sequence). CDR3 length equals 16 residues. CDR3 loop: CASSIEGLAKRNEQFF. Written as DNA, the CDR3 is TGTGCCAGTAGTATAGAGGGACTAGCCAAGCGAAATGAGCAGTTCTTC.

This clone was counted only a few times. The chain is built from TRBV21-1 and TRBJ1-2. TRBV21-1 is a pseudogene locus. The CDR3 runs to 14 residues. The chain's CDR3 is CASLPGLANYGYTF. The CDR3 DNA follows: TGTGCCAGCCTACCGGGACTGGCTAACTATGGCTACACCTTC.

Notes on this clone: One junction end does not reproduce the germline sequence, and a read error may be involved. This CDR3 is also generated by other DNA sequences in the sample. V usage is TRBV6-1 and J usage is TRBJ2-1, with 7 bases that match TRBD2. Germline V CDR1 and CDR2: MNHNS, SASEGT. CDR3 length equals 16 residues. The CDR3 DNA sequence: TGTGCCAGCAGTGGAGGGGCGGGAGTCCCTTACAATGAGCAATTCTTC. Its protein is CASSGGAGVPYNEQFF.

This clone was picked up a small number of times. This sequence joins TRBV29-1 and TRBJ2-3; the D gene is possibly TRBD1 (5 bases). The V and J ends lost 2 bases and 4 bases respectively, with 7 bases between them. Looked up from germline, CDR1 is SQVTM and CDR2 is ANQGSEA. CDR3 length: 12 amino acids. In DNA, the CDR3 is TGCAGCGTTGAATTAGGGGCAGATACGCAGTATTTT. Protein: CSVELGADTQYF.

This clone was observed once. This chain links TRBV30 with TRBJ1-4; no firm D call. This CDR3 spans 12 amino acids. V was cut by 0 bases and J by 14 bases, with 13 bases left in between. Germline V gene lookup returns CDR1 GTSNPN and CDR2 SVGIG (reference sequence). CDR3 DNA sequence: TGTGCCTGGAGTGTAGGAGGAACGGGGCTGTTTTTT. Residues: CAWSVGGTGLFF.

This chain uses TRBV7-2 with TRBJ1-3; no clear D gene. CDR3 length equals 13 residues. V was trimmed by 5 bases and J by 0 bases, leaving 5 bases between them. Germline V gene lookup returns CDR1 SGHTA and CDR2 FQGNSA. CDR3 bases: TGTGCCAGCAGCCACAGCTCTGGAAACACCATATATTTT. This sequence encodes CASSHSSGNTIYF.

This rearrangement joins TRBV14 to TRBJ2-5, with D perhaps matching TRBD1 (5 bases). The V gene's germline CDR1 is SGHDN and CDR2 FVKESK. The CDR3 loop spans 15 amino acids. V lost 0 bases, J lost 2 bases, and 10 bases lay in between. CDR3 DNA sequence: TGTGCCAGCAGCCAAGATGAGACAGTACAAGAGACCCAGTACTTC. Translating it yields CASSQDETVQETQYF.

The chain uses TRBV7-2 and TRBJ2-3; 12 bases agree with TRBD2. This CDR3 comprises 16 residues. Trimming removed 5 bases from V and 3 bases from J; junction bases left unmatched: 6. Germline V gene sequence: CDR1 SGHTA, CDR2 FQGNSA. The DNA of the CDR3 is TGTGCCAGCAGCCCTAGCGGGAGGGCGGGGACAGATACGCAGTATTTT. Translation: CASSPSGRAGTDTQYF.

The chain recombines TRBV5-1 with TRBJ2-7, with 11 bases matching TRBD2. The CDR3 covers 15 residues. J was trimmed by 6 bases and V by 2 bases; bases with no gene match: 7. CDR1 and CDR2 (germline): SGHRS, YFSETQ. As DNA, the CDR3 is TGCGCCAGCAGCTTACTGACTAGCGGGATGGGCGAGCAGTACTTC. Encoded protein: CASSLLTSGMGEQYF.

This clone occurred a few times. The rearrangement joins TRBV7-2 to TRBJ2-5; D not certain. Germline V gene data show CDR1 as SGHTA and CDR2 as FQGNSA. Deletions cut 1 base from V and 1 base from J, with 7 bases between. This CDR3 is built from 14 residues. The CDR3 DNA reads TGTGCCAGCAGCTTAGGAGGTACCCAAGAGACCCAGTACTTC. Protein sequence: CASSLGGTQETQYF. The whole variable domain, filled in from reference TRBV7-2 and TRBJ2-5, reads GAGVSQSPSNKVTEKGKDVELRCDPISGHTALYWYRQSLGQGLEFLIYFQGNSAPDKSGLPSDRFSAERTGGSVSTLTIQRTQQEDSAVYLCASSLGGTQETQYFGPGTRLLVL.

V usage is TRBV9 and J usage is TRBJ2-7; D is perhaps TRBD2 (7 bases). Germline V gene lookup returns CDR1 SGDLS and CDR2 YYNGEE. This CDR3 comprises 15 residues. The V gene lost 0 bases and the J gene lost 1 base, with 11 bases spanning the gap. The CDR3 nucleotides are TGTGCCAGCAGCGTAGGGGGGGGCCTTTCCTACGAGCAGTACTTC. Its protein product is CASSVGGGLSYEQYF.

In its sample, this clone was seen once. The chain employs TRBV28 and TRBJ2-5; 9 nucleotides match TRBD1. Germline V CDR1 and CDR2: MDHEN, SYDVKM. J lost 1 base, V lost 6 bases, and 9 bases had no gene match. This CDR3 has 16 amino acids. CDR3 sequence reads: CASSLPGQGLQETQYF. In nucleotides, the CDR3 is TGTGCCAGCAGCTTACCGGGACAGGGACTCCAAGAGACCCAGTACTTC.

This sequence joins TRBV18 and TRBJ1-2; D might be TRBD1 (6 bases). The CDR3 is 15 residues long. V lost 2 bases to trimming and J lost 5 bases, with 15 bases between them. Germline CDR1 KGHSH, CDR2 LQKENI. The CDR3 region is CASSPSKGGEYGYTF. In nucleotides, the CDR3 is TGTGCCAGCTCACCATCAAAGGGGGGGGAGTATGGCTACACCTTC.

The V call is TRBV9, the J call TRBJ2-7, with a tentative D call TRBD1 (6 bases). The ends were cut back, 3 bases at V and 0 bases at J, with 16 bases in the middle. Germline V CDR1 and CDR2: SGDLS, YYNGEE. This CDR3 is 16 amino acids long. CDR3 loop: CASSARGGVGSYEQYF. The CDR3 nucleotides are TGTGCCAGCAGCGCCCGAGGGGGAGTGGGCTCCTACGAGCAGTACTTC.

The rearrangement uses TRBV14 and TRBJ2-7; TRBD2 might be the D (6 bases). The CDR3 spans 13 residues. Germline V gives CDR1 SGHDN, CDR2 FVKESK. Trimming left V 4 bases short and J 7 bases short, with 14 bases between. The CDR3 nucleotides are TGTGCCAGCAGCCCCCAGATGGCGGGGGAGCAGTACTTC. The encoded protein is CASSPQMAGEQYF.

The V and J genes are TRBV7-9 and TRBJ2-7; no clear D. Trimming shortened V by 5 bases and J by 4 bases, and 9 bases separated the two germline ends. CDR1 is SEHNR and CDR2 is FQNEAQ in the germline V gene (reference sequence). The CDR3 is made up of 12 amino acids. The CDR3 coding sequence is TGTGCCAGCAGCCAGTCCAGTTACGAGCAGTACTTC. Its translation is CASSQSSYEQYF.

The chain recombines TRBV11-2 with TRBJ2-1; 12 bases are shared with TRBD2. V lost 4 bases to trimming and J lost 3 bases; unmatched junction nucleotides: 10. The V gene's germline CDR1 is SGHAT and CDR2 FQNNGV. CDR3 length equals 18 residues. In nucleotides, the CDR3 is TGTGCCAGCAGCTCCCAGGCTAGCGGGAGGGCGAGCTACAATGAGCAGTTCTTC. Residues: CASSSQASGRASYNEQFF.

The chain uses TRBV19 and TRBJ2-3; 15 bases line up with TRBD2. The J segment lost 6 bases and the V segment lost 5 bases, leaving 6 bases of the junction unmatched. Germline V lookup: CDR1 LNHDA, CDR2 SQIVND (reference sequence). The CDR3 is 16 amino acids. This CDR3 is CASSGLAGGSGDTQYF. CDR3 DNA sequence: TGTGCCAGTAGTGGACTAGCGGGAGGGTCCGGGGATACGCAGTATTTT.

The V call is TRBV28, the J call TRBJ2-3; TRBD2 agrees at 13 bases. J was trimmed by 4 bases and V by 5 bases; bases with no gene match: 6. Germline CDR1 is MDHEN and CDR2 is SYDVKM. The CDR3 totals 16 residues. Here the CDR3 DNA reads TGTGCCAGCAGTCCTGCACTAGCGGGAGGGCCAGATACGCAGTATTTT. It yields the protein CASSPALAGGPDTQYF.

CDR3 nucleotide sequence: TGTGCCAGCACCGACCGGGACAGGGGGCAAGTAGGCTACACCTTC. It yields the protein CASTDRDRGQVGYTF. The genes are TRBV5-4 and TRBJ1-2, with 12 nucleotides matching TRBD1. Trimming at V came to 6 bases and at J to 8 bases, leaving 11 bases not matched to a gene. Germline CDR1 SGHNT, CDR2 YYREEE (reference sequence). The CDR3 loop spans 15 amino acids.

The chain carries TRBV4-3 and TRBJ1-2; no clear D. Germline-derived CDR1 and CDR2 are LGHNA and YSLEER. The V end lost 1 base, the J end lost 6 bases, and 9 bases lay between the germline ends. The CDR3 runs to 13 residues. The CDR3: CASSQGLGDGYTF. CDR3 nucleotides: TGCGCCAGCAGCCAAGGCCTGGGAGATGGCTACACCTTC.

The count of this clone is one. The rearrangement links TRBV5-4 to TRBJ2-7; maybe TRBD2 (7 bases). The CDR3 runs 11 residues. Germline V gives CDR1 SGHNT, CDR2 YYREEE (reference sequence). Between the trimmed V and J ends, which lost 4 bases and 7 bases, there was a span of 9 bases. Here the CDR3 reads CASSGRGEQYF. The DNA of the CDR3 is TGTGCCAGCAGCGGGAGGGGGGAGCAGTACTTC.

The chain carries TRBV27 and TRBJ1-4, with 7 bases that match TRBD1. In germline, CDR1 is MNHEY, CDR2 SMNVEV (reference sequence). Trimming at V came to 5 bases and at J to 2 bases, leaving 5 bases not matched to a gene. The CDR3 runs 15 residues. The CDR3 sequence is CASSPTQGTNEKLFF. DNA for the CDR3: TGTGCCAGCAGTCCCACACAGGGGACTAATGAAAAACTGTTTTTT.

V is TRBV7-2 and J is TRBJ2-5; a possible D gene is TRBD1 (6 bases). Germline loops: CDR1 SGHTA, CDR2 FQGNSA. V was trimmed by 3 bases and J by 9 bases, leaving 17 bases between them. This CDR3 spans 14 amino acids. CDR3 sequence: CASSFADGGGSQYF. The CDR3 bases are TGTGCCAGCAGCTTCGCGGATGGGGGCGGGTCCCAGTACTTC.

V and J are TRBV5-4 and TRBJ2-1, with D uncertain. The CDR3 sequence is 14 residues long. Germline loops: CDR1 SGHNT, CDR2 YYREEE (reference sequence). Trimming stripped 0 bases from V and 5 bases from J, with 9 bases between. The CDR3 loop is CASSLGASDNEQFF. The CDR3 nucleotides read TGTGCCAGCAGCTTGGGGGCCTCTGACAATGAGCAGTTCTTC.